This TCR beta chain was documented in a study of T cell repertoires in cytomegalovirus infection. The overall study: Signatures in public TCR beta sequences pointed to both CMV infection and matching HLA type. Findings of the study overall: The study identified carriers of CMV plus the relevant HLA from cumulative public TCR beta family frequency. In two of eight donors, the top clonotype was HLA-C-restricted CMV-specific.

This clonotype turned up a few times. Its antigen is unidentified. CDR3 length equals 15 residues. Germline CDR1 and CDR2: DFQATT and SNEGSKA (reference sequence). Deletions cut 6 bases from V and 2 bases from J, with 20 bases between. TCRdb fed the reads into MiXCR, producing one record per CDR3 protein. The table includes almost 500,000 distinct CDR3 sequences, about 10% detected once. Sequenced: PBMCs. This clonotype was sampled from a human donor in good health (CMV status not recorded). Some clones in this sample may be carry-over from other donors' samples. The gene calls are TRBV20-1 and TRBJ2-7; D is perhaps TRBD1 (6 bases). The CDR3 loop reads CSAEPPGTPAYEQYF. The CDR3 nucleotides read TGCAGTGCAGAACCCCCCGGGACACCAGCCTACGAGCAGTACTTC.